This entry features one T cell receptor beta chain sequence. The antigen is unknown. Time point specified: week 5, during vaccination. Doses consisted of 300 ug of mutant IDH1 20-mer peptide each, paired with topical imiquimod. The table came from immunoSEQ multiplex PCR; TCRdb's copy has only in-frame clones and leaves some out. The data hold tens of thousands of clones, with roughly 91% observed a single time. V was trimmed by 4 bases and J by 0 bases, leaving 10 bases between them. The CDR3 spans 14 residues. The germline V gene has CDR1 SGDLS and CDR2 YYNGEE. The sample originates from a study of a mutant IDH1 vaccine in newly diagnosed glioma. Overall study: The patients were given eight vaccinations, one each in weeks 1, 3, 5, 7, 11, 15, 19 and 23. The start of vaccination came 4-6 weeks after radiotherapy alone, or with temozolomide cycles.

General study results and limits: Patients mounted vaccine-induced immune responses in 93.3% of cases.

The gene calls are TRBV9 and TRBJ1-1; D gene uncertain. This clonotype was obtained from a woman in her forties or fifties with glioma. Sample: PBMCs, taken from a glioma patient whose treatment included an IDH1 peptide vaccine. The CDR3, as DNA: TGTGCCAGCAGCCCAGGAGGCCTGAACACTGAAGCTTTCTTT. Its protein is CASSPGGLNTEAFF.